Following are 7 T cell receptor delta chains from one sample sequenced in a study of γδ T cells in repeated Plasmodium falciparum infection. Flow sorting of PBMC yielded separate Vgamma9/Vdelta2+ and Vdelta2-negative gammadelta T cell populations for bulk repertoire analysis. TCRdb fed the multiplex PCR reads to CATT. The sample includes about 48,000 delta-chain clones, less than 2% of them seen just once. Sequencing was done on a sample of gamma-delta T cells from blood. These receptor sequences come from a pool of human donors (malaria-infected and uninfected, not separated).

This clone was observed many times. The TCRdb record carries a much larger clone's protein, which differs from this DNA's translation at residue 3; a read error is the likely cause, and the protein listed here is the DNA translation. The chain combines TRDV1 with TRDJ1; possible D gene TRDD3, 6 bases. The germline V gene encodes CDR1 TSWWSYY and CDR2 QGS. The CDR3 spans 13 residues. The CDR3 spells CAPGDSYLDKLIF. CDR3 DNA: TGTGCTCCTGGGGACTCCTATCTCGATAAACTCATCTTT.

This clone was seen at least ten times. TCRdb assigns this DNA the protein of a much larger clone, which departs from its translation at residue 4; this likely reflects a read error, and the protein shown comes from translating the DNA. The genes are TRDV1 and TRDJ2; 10 bases are shared with TRDD3. This CDR3 region has 18 residues. Germline CDR1 is TSWWSYY and CDR2 is QGS. J lost 6 bases, V lost 7 bases, and 17 bases had no gene match. The chain's CDR3 is CALEALPPPWGIAAQLFF. The CDR3 DNA reads as TGTGCTCTTGAGGCTCTTCCTCCTCCCTGGGGGATAGCAGCACAACTCTTCTTT.

This clone has just a few counts. The protein in TCRdb stems from a much larger clone and differs at residue 8 from this DNA's translation, likely a read error; here the protein is translated from the DNA. This chain connects TRDV2 to TRDJ1; 9 positions agree with TRDD3. CDR1 GEAIGNYY and CDR2 EKD come from the germline V gene. This CDR3 comprises 16 residues. Germline trimming cut 7 bases from V and 4 bases from J; bases unmatched to any gene: 15. The CDR3 DNA is TGTGCCTGGGGATTCTCGTACCGGGGGATACTCGATAAACTCATCTTT. Its translation: CAWGFSYRGILDKLIF.

The rearrangement uses TRDV1 and TRDJ1; 11 bases align to TRDD3. The J gene, absent from TCRdb, was called here by matching the DNA to germline. Per germline, CDR1 TSWWSYY and CDR2 QGS. V trimming: 0 bases; J trimming: 0 bases; junction bases outside the gene matches: 9. The CDR3 loop spans 19 amino acids. The DNA for the CDR3 is TGTGCTCTTGGGGAACTATCCTACTGGGGGATAGGGTACACCGATAAACTCATCTTT. This translates into CALGELSYWGIGYTDKLIF.

This clone was seen ten or more times. The TCRdb record carries a much larger clone's protein, which differs from this DNA's translation at residue 9; a read error is the likely cause, and the protein listed here is the DNA translation. The chain has TRDV3 and TRDJ1; maybe TRDD3 (5 bases). Per germline, CDR1 TVYSNPD and CDR2 GDNSRS (reference sequence). The germline V and J ends were trimmed by 2 bases and 12 bases, with 19 bases remaining between them. The CDR3 length is 12 residues. The DNA for the CDR3 is TGTGCCTTTGTAGCTGGGCCGAAGAAGGTCATCTTT. Its protein product is CAFVAGPKKVIF.

This clone was counted many times. This DNA translates differently at residue 17 from the TCRdb protein, which is that of a much larger clone; a read error is likely, and the protein shown is the DNA's own translation. This chain uses TRDV2 with TRDJ1; 13 bases match TRDD3. The CDR3 has 21 residues. Trimming at V came to 0 bases and at J to 14 bases, leaving 29 bases not matched to a gene. The V gene's germline CDR1 is GEAIGNYY and CDR2 EKD. In DNA, the CDR3 is TGTGCCTGTGACACCGACAACTGGGGGATACGCGTCTTACCAATCACACACCCTCGGATCTTT. This sequence encodes CACDTDNWGIRVLPITHPRIF.

Only a few counts were recorded for this clone. This DNA's translation differs at residue 11 from TCRdb's protein, which comes from a much larger clone; a read error is likely, and the protein shown is translated from the DNA. The chain carries TRDV2 and TRDJ1; TRDD3 matches 10 bases. TCRdb is silent on the J gene; assignment here came from matching the DNA to germline. Germline assignment: CDR1 GEAIGNYY and CDR2 EKD. The CDR3 extends over 21 amino acids. J lost 0 bases, V lost 3 bases, and 21 bases had no gene match. The CDR3 loop is CACDPIPRTGRGIRYTDKLIF. The DNA for the CDR3 is TGTGCCTGTGACCCGATCCCCCGTACTGGTCGGGGGATACGGTACACCGATAAACTCATCTTT.